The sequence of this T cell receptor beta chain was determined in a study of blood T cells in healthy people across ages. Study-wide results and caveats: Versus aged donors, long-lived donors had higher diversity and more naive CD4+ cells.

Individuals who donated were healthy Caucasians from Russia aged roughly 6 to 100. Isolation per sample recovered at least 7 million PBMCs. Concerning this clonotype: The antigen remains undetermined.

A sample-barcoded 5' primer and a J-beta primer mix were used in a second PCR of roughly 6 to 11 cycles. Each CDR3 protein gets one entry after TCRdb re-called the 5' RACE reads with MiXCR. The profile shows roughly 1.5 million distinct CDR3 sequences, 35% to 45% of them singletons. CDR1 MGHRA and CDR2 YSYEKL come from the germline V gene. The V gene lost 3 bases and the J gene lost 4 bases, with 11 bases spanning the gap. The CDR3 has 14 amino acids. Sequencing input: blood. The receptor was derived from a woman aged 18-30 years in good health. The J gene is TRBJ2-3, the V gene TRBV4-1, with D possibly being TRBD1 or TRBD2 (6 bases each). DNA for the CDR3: TGCGCCAGCAGCCAGGGGGGCATCTCAGATACGCAGTATTTT. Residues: CASSQGGISDTQYF.